Shown below are 3 T cell receptor beta chains from a single sample sequenced in a study of PD-1 blockade in mismatch repair-deficient tumors (dated by TCRdb to 2015 to 2018). The library was prepared using the immunoSEQ multiplex PCR assay. TCRdb limited this immuneACCESS table to in-frame rearrangements with V and J called. A share of clones is missing; checked studies link under half to unresolved V genes, and the rest is unexplained. For this sample there are thousands of clones; 75% to 90% appear just once. Together, the top ten hold about 0.97% of the sample. The material sequenced was PBMCs, taken about 47 weeks after starting pembrolizumab. The receptors were sampled from an adult with mismatch repair-deficient cancer.

As to this clone: At one end the junction does not follow the germline gene, possibly because of a read error. The chain has TRBV15 and TRBJ1-3; D is unclear. In germline, CDR1 is LNHNV, CDR2 YYDKDF (reference sequence). The CDR3 is 16 amino acids. CDR3 region: CATSRDNTISRNTIYF. In nucleotides, the CDR3 is TGTGCCACCAGCAGAGATAACACTATCTCTCGAAACACCATATATTTT. Filled out from reference TRBV15 and TRBJ1-3, the complete variable domain reads DAMVIQNPRYQVTQFGKPVTLSCSQTLNHNVMYWYQQKSSQAPKLLFHYYDKDFNNEADTPDNFQSRRPNTSFCFLDIRSPGLGDTAMYLCATSRDNTISRNTIYFGEGSWLTVV.

This chain connects TRBV21-1 to TRBJ1-5. TRBV21-1 represents a pseudogene. The CDR3 has 13 residues. CDR3 amino acids: CVLGREGNQPQHF. Written as DNA, the CDR3 is TGTGTCTTAGGGCGGGAGGGCAATCAGCCCCAGCATTTT.

This clone was picked up one time. The genes are TRBV28 and TRBJ1-2, with a possible D match to TRBD1 (5 bases). V was pared by 5 bases and J by 0 bases, with 16 bases between. CDR1 MDHEN and CDR2 SYDVKM come from the germline V gene. The CDR3 extends over 16 amino acids. CDR3 region: CASSRQRYLSNYGYTF. The CDR3 nucleotides are TGTGCCAGCAGTAGACAGAGGTACCTTTCTAACTATGGCTACACCTTC.